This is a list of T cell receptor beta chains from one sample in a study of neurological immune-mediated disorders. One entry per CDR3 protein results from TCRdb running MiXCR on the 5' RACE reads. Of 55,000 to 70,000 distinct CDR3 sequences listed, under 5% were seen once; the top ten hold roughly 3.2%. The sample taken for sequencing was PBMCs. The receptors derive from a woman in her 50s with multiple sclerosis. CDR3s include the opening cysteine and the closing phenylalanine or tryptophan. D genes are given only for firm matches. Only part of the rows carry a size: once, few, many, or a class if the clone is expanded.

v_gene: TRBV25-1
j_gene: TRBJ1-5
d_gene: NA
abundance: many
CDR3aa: CASSAHNQPQHF
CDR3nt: TGTGCCAGCAGTGCCCACAATCAGCCCCAGCATTTT

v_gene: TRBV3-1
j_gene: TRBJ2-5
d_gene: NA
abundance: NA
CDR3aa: CASSQDLSQQETQYF
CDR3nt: TGTGCCAGCAGCCAAGATCTCTCCCAACAAGAGACCCAGTACTTC

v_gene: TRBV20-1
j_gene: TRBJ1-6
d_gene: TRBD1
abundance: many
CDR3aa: CSARPRQGGDSPLHF
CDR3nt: TGCAGTGCTAGACCTCGACAGGGGGGCGACTCACCCCTCCACTTT

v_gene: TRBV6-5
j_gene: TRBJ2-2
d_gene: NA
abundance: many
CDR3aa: CASSYSGRATGELFF
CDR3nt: TGTGCCAGCAGTTACTCCGGCAGGGCCACCGGGGAGCTGTTTTTT

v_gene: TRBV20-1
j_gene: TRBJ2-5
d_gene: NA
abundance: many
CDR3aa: CSAKRGVMDQETQYF
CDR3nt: TGCAGTGCCAAAAGAGGGGTTATGGACCAAGAGACCCAGTACTTC

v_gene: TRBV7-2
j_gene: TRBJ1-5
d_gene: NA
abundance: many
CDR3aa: CASSLDSLPQHF
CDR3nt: TGTGCCAGCAGCTTGGACAGTCTGCCCCAGCATTTT

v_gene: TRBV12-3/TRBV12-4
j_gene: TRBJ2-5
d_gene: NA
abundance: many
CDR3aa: CASSPGRLETQYF
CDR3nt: TGTGCCAGCAGTCCCGGGAGATTAGAGACCCAGTACTTC

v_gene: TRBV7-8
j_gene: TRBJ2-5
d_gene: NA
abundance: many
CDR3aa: CASSLVSRAETQYF
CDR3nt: TGTGCCAGCAGCTTAGTATCTCGGGCAGAGACCCAGTACTTC

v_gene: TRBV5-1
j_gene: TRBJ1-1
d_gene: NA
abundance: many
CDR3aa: CASSSQGSTEAFF
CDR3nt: TGCGCCAGCAGCTCTCAGGGAAGCACTGAAGCTTTCTTT

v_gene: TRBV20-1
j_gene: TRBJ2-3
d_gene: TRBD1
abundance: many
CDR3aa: CSVPGQRDTDTQYF
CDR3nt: TGCAGTGTACCGGGACAGCGAGACACAGATACGCAGTATTTT

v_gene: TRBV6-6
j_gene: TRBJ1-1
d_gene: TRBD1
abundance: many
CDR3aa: CASTVQGVGTEAFF
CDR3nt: TGTGCCAGCACCGTGCAGGGGGTAGGGACTGAAGCTTTCTTT

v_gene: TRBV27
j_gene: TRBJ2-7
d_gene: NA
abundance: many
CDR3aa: CASSLSARTSRGVREQYF
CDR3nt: TGTGCCAGCAGTTTATCAGCTCGGACGAGTAGAGGGGTACGGGAGCAGTACTTC

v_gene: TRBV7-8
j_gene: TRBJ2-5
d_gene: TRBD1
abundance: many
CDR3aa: CASSSRTGSETQYF
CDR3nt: TGTGCCAGCAGCTCTAGGACAGGCTCTGAGACCCAGTACTTC

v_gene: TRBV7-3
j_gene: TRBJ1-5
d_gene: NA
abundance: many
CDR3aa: CASSLGIHQPQHF
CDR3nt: TGTGCCAGCAGCTTAGGGATCCATCAGCCCCAGCATTTT

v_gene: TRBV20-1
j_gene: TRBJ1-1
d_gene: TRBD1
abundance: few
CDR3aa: CSAVGQGVTEAFF
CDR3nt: TGCAGTGCTGTGGGACAGGGGGTCACTGAAGCTTTCTTT

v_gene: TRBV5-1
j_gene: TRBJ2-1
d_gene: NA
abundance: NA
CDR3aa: CASSLNAGDDEQFF
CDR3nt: TGCGCCAGCAGCTTGAATGCAGGGGACGATGAGCAGTTCTTC

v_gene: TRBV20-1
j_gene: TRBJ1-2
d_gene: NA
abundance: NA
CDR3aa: CSARDGTSPSYGYTF
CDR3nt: TGCAGTGCTAGAGATGGGACCTCACCATCCTATGGCTACACCTTC

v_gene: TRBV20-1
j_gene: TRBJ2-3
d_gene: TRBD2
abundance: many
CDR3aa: CSARDLAGASRDTQYF
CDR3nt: TGCAGTGCTAGAGATCTAGCGGGGGCCTCGCGGGATACGCAGTATTTT

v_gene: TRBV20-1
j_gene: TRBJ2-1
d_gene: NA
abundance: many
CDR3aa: CSAELQSEQFF
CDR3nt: TGCAGTGCTGAATTACAGAGTGAGCAGTTCTTC

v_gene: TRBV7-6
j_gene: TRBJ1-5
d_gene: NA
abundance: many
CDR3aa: CASSLARDQPQHF
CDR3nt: TGTGCCAGCAGCTTAGCGCGAGATCAGCCCCAGCATTTT

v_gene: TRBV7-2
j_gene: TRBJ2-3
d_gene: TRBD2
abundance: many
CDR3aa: CASSFGLAGKSDTQYF
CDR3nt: TGTGCCAGCAGCTTCGGACTAGCGGGGAAATCGGATACGCAGTATTTT

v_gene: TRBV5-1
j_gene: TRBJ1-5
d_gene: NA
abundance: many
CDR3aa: CASSLGGSSNQPQHF
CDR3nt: TGCGCCAGCAGCTTGGGGGGGTCGAGCAATCAGCCCCAGCATTTT

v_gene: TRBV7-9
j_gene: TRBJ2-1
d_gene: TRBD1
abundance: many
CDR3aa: CASSWAGQGLRNEQFF
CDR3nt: TGTGCCAGCAGCTGGGCCGGACAGGGCCTTAGGAATGAGCAGTTCTTC

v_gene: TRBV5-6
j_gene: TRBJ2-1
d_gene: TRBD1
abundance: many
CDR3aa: CASSLMAGGYNEQFF
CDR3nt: TGTGCCAGCAGCTTGATGGCAGGGGGCTACAATGAGCAGTTCTTC

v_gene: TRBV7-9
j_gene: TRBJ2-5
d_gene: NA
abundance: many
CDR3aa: CASSARGGTIGPQYF
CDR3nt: TGTGCCAGCAGCGCCCGAGGGGGGACCATAGGGCCGCAGTACTTC

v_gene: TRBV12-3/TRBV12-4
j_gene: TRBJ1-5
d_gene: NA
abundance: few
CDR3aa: CASQDSSVGQPQNF
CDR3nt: TGTGCCAGCCAAGACAGCTCCGTCGGTCAGCCCCAGAATTTT

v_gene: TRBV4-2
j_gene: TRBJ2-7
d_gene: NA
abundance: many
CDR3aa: CASSQSWQEQYF
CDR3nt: TGTGCCAGCAGCCAATCTTGGCAAGAGCAGTACTTC

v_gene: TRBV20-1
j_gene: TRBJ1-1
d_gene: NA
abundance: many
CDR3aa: CSARMIAGNTEAFF
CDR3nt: TGCAGTGCTAGGATGATAGCCGGGAACACTGAAGCTTTCTTT

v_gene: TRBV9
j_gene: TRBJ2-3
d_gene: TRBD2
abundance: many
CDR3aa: CASSVRTPGLAGGTSTDTQYF
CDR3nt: TGTGCCAGCAGCGTACGGACACCGGGACTAGCGGGGGGGACTAGCACAGATACGCAGTATTTT

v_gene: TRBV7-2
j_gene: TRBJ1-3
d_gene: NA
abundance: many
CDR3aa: CASSLVRGGGNTIYF
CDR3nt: TGTGCCAGCAGCTTAGTCCGCGGGGGTGGAAACACCATATATTTT

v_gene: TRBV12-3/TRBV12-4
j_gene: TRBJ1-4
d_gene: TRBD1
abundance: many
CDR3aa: CASSTDRGLEKLFF
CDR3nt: TGTGCCAGCAGTACAGACAGGGGCCTTGAAAAACTGTTTTTT

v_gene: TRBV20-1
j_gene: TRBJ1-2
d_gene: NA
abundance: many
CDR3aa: CSAPKGGALDGYTF
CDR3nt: TGCAGTGCCCCAAAGGGGGGGGCGTTAGATGGCTACACCTTC

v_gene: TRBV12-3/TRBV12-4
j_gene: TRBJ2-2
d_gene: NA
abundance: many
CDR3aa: CASITGSGELFF
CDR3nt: TGTGCCAGCATTACAGGGTCCGGGGAGCTGTTTTTT

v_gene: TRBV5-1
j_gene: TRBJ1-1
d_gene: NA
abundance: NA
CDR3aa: CASSFQPMNTEAFF
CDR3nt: TGCGCCAGCAGCTTCCAGCCTATGAACACTGAAGCTTTCTTT

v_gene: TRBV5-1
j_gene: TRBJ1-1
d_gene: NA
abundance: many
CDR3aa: CASSLLGERSNTEAFF
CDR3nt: TGCGCCAGCAGCTTGTTGGGGGAGAGGTCGAACACTGAAGCTTTCTTT

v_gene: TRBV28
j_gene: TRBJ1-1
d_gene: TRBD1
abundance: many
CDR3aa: CASSGPGQGATAFF
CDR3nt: TGTGCCAGCAGTGGTCCGGGACAGGGGGCAACGGCTTTCTTT

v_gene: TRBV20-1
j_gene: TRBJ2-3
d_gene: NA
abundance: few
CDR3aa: CSARIDGTDTQYF
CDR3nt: TGCAGTGCTAGGATCGATGGCACAGATACGCAGTATTTT

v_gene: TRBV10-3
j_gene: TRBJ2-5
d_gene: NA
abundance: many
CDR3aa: CAISAIGSQETQYF
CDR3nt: TGTGCCATCAGTGCTATTGGGTCCCAAGAGACCCAGTACTTC

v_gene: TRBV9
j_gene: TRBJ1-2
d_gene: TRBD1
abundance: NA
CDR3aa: CASSPPGTGGPYGYTF
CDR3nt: TGTGCCAGCTCCCCTCCAGGGACAGGGGGCCCCTATGGCTACACCTTC

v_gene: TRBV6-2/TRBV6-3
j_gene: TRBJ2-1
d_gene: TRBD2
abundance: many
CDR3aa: CASSFLADYNEQFF
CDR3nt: TGTGCCAGCAGTTTTCTAGCGGACTACAATGAGCAGTTCTTC

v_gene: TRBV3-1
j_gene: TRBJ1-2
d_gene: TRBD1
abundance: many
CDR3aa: CASSLGTDYGYTF
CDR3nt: TGTGCCAGCAGCCTCGGGACAGACTATGGCTACACCTTC

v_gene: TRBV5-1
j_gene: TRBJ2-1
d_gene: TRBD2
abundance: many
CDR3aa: CASSRGGSLSNEQFF
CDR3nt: TGCGCCAGCAGCCGCGGGGGGTCCCTTTCCAATGAGCAGTTCTTC

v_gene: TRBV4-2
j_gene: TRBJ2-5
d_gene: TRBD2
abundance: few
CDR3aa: CASSPVSRGNQETQYF
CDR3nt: TGTGCCAGCAGCCCCGTGTCGCGGGGGAATCAAGAGACCCAGTACTTC

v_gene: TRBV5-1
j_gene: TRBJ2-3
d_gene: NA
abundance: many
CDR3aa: CASSLGGPSTDTQYF
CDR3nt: TGCGCCAGCAGCTTGGGGGGGCCGAGCACAGATACGCAGTATTTT

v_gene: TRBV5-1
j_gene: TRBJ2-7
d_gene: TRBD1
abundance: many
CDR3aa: CASSLTGAGYEQYF
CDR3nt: TGCGCCAGCAGCTTGACAGGGGCAGGGTACGAGCAGTACTTC

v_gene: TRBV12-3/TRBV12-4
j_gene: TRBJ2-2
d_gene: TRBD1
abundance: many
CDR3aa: CASSRPTGTGELFF
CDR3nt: TGTGCCAGCAGTAGACCGACAGGGACCGGGGAGCTGTTTTTT

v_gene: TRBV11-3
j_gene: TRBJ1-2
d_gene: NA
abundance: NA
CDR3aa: CASNDPGAEAGYTF
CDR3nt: TGTGCCAGCAATGACCCCGGGGCGGAAGCGGGCTACACCTTC

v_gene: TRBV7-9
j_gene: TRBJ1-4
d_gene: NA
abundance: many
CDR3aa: CASSRGGEFQKLFF
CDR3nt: TGTGCCAGCAGCCGAGGAGGAGAATTCCAAAAACTGTTTTTT

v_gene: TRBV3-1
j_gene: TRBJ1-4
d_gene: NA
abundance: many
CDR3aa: CASSQARQAGNEKLFF
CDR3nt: TGTGCCAGCAGCCAAGCCCGACAGGCGGGTAATGAAAAACTGTTTTTT

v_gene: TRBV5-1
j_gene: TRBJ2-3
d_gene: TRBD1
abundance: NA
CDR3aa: CASGQGSTDTQYF
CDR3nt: TGCGCCAGCGGACAGGGTAGCACAGATACGCAGTATTTT

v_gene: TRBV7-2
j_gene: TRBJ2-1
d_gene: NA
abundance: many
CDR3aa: CASSLKTVGINEQFF
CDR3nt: TGTGCCAGCAGCTTAAAAACCGTTGGCATCAATGAGCAGTTCTTC

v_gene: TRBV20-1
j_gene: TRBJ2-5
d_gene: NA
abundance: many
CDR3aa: CSARLPPETQYF
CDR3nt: TGCAGTGCTAGACTACCGCCGGAGACCCAGTACTTC

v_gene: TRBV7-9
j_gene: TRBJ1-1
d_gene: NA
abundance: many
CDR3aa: CASSPPGQLNTEAFF
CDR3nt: TGTGCCAGCAGCCCGCCGGGCCAGTTAAACACTGAAGCTTTCTTT